The 12 T cell receptor beta chains below come from one sample, sequenced in a study of Graves' ophthalmopathy and Graves' hyperthyroidism. Using RNA transcripts, the TCR beta CDR3 regions were amplified. RT-PCR was first run with HTBI primers, then multiplex PCR in a second round. MiXCR was run by TCRdb on the multiplex PCR reads, yielding one entry per CDR3 protein. The sample yields roughly 400,000 distinct CDR3 sequences, about a sixth seen once. Sequenced material: peripheral blood. Receptor source: an adult woman with stable Graves' hyperthyroidism.

This clonotype was observed many times. The rearrangement links TRBV11-2 to TRBJ1-1; D gene unclear. The V end lost 3 bases, the J end lost 1 base, and 9 bases lay between the germline ends. The germline V gene encodes CDR1 SGHAT and CDR2 FQNNGV. CDR3 size: 14 residues. The CDR3 bases are TGTGCCAGCAGCTTTGGTTGGAGGAACACTGAAGCTTTCTTT. This codes for CASSFGWRNTEAFF.

This clonotype was detected many times. The chain uses TRBV29-1 and TRBJ1-2, with D tentatively TRBD1 (5 bases). The length of the CDR3 is 11 residues. Trimming removed 4 bases from V and 3 bases from J, with 6 bases in between. Germline CDR1 and CDR2: SQVTM and ANQGSEA. CDR3 in DNA: TGCAGCGTTGTAGGGGACTATGGCTACACCTTC. Translation: CSVVGDYGYTF.

This clonotype was counted many times. The rearrangement joins TRBV6-2 or TRBV6-3 to TRBJ1-1; no reliable D call. The CDR3 is 13 amino acids. Germline-derived CDR1 and CDR2 are MNHEY and SVGEGT. V lost 6 bases and J 7 bases, leaving 15 bases between the germline ends. CDR3 in DNA: TGTGCCAGCAGCCGAGAGCACAGAAATGAAGCTTTCTTT. This translates into CASSREHRNEAFF.

This clonotype was detected many times. This sequence joins TRBV19 and TRBJ1-1; D is undetermined. Per germline, CDR1 LNHDA and CDR2 SQIVND (reference sequence). CDR3 size: 14 residues. V lost 3 bases, J lost 1 base, and 9 bases lay in between. CDR3 residues: CASSIEGGNTEAFF. The DNA of the CDR3 is TGTGCCAGTAGTATCGAGGGAGGGAACACTGAAGCTTTCTTT.

This clonotype was observed many times. The chain carries TRBV6-5 and TRBJ2-3; a possible D gene is TRBD1 (5 bases). The CDR3 is made up of 12 amino acids. V was pared by 4 bases and J by 4 bases, with 6 bases between. The germline gives CDR1 MNHEY, CDR2 SVGAGI. The CDR3 DNA reads as TGTGCCAGCAGTTTAGGGGCAGATACGCAGTATTTT. Translation gives CASSLGADTQYF.

The table lists this clonotype with many counts. The chain links TRBV5-1 to TRBJ2-3; TRBD1 might be the D (5 bases). The CDR3 has 16 residues. Germline-derived CDR1 and CDR2 are SGHRS and YFSETQ. The V gene lost 0 bases and the J gene lost 5 bases, with 16 bases spanning the gap. DNA for the CDR3: TGCGCCAGCAGCTTGGCAGGGTCGTTTATGGGAGATACGCAGTATTTT. Amino acids: CASSLAGSFMGDTQYF. Together with reference TRBV5-1 and TRBJ2-3, the CDR3 gives the full variable domain: KAGVTQTPRYLIKTRGQQVTLSCSPISGHRSVSWYQQTPGQGLQFLFEYFSETQRNKGNFPGRFSGRQFSNSRSEMNVSTLELGDSALYLCASSLAGSFMGDTQYFGPGTRLTVL.

There are many counts of this clonotype. The chain carries TRBV28 and TRBJ2-2; TRBD2 aligns across 8 bases. Looked up from germline, CDR1 is MDHEN and CDR2 is SYDVKM. The CDR3 spans 16 residues. Trimming took 8 bases from V and 1 from J; bases not matched to a gene: 9. The CDR3 region has the DNA TGTGCCAGCCTGGGGACGGGGGGGCAGAACACCGGGGAGCTGTTTTTT. Protein sequence: CASLGTGGQNTGELFF.

This clonotype has a count of ten or more. The chain links TRBV20-1 to TRBJ2-5; TRBD1 is a possible D gene (5 bases). Per the germline V gene, CDR1 is DFQATT and CDR2 is SNEGSKA (reference sequence). The CDR3 totals 14 residues. V lost 4 bases, J lost 5 bases, and 17 bases lay in between. The CDR3 protein is CSATSGASSETQYF. CDR3 DNA: TGCAGTGCTACATCTGGGGCGAGTTCCGAGACCCAGTACTTC.

The rearrangement uses TRBV5-1 and TRBJ2-5, with 8 nucleotides matching TRBD2. The length of the CDR3 is 15 residues. V gave up 2 bases and J gave up 5 bases; unmatched junction bases: 8. Germline V gene data show CDR1 as SGHRS and CDR2 as YFSETQ. This CDR3 reads CASSFQAGVLETQYF. The DNA for the CDR3 is TGCGCCAGCAGCTTCCAAGCGGGAGTGCTGGAGACCCAGTACTTC.

A few counts support this clonotype. The chain couples TRBV28 to TRBJ2-7; 8 positions match TRBD1. The V gene's germline CDR1 is MDHEN and CDR2 SYDVKM. Losses at the gene ends were 5 bases for V and 6 bases for J; bases not matched to a gene: 18. The CDR3 is 17 amino acids. The CDR3 loop reads CASSPGPLTGDGGEQYF. The CDR3 coding sequence is TGTGCCAGCAGTCCCGGCCCCTTGACAGGGGACGGAGGCGAGCAGTACTTC.

This clonotype was recorded at least ten times. This chain uses TRBV7-6 with TRBJ2-5; maybe TRBD2 (6 bases). This CDR3 has 15 amino acids. Germline V lookup: CDR1 SGHVS, CDR2 FNYEAQ. Trimming took 5 bases from V and 7 from J, leaving 20 bases between them. This CDR3 reads CASSPVEGGLATQYF. In DNA form, the CDR3 reads TGTGCCAGCAGCCCTGTGGAGGGCGGATTAGCGACCCAGTACTTC.

On this clonotype: A read error may be the cause here, since a much bigger clone is one base away. The CDR3 spells CASSLDVSCRGVGGYTF. CDR3 in DNA: TGTGCCAGCAGTTTGGATGTATCGTGCAGGGGAGTAGGTGGCTACACCTTC. This chain links TRBV28 with TRBJ1-2; maybe TRBD1 (6 bases). Germline V gene sequence: CDR1 MDHEN, CDR2 SYDVKM. The CDR3 loop spans 17 amino acids. V dropped 3 bases and J dropped 7 bases, with 24 bases sitting between them.